Listed here are 2 T cell receptor beta chains from one sample, sequenced in a study of T cells in Graves' hyperthyroidism and ophthalmopathy (dated by TCRdb to the late 2010s). Library construction relied on multiplex PCR. TCRdb names Illumina HiSeq 2000 as the instrument used. The TCR beta CDR3 regions were amplified from the RNA transcripts. A first-round RT-PCR of the TCR CDR3 used the HTBI primer set with the Qiagen OneStep RT-PCR kit. TCRdb's own reprocessing of the public reads used fastp at Q25 and MiXCR and kept productive beta chains. Rows with a matching CDR3 protein are joined into one entry that keeps the most common DNA and genes. In all, the sample holds some 570,000 distinct CDR3 sequences, and over 12% of those were seen once. More than 6% of the sample belongs to the ten largest clones. The specimen sequenced was blood. Every receptor here comes from a woman younger than 30 with Graves' ophthalmopathy.

The sample holds a few counts of this clonotype. The chain links TRBV5-6 to TRBJ2-5; D ambiguous. V lost 10 bases, J lost 5 bases, and 33 bases lay in between. The CDR3 contains 18 residues. Germline V gives CDR1 SGHDT, CDR2 YYEEEE. CDR3 in DNA: TGTGCCGGTACCGCCCTGGAGATAGAGGACCACCCTGGGGAGACCCAGTACTTC. Amino acid sequence: CAGTALEIEDHPGETQYF.

The chain carries TRBV24-1 and TRBJ2-1; D is unclear. Between the trimmed V and J ends, which lost 0 bases and 4 bases, there was a span of 9 bases. The V gene's germline CDR1 is KGHDR and CDR2 SFDVKD. The CDR3 totals 15 residues. In DNA, the CDR3 is TGTGCCACCAGTGATTTGCCCGCAGAGTACAATGAGCAGTTCTTC. Protein: CATSDLPAEYNEQFF.